This TCR beta chain stems from a study of blood T cell repertoires in COVID-19. The data were produced by immunoSEQ multiplex PCR, yet TCRdb's version contains in-frame clones alone and is incomplete. The data hold 430,000 or so clones, with 88% observed a single time. The CDR3 contains 15 residues. Germline V gene lookup returns CDR1 MNHEY and CDR2 SVGAGI. Germline trimming cut 3 bases from V and 6 bases from J; bases unmatched to any gene: 5. Sequenced: PBMCs or T cells enriched from blood (not recorded which). This TCR came from a woman between 35 and 50 years old who had recovered from COVID-19. The genes are TRBV6-5 and TRBJ1-5; 10 bases line up with TRBD1. The CDR3 sequence: CASSYGRTGGQPQHF. The CDR3 DNA follows: TGTGCCAGCAGTTATGGTCGGACAGGGGGTCAGCCCCAGCATTTT.